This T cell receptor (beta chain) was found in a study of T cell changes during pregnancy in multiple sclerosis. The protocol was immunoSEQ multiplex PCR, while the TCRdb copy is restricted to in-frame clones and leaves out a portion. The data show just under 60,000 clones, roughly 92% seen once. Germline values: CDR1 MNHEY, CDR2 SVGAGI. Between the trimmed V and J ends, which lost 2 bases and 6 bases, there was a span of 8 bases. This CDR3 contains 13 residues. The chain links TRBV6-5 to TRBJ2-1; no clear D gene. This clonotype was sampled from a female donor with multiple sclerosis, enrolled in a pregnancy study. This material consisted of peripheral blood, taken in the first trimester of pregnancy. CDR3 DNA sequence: TGTGCCAGCAGTTACCCAAGGAGCAATGAGCAGTTCTTC. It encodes CASSYPRSNEQFF.